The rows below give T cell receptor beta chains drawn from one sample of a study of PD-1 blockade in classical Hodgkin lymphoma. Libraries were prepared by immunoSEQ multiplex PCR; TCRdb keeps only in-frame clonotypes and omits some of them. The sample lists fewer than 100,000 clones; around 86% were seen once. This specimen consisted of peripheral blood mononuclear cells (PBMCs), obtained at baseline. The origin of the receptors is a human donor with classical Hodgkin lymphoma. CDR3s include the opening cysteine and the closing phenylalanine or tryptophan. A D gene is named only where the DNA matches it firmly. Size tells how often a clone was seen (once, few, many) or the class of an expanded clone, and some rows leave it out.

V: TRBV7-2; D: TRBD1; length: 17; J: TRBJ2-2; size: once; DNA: TGTGCCAGCAGAACCTACCCGGGACAGGGGAGTACCGGGGAGCTGTTTTTT; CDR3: CASRTYPGQGSTGELFF
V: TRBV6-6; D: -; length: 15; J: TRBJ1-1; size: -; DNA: TGTGCCAGCACCACGGACATTGGGAGAAACACTGAAGCTTTCTTT; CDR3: CASTTDIGRNTEAFF
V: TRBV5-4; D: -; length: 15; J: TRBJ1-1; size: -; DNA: TGTGCCAGCAGCTTGGGCGAACATTTTGGAACTGAAGCTTTCTTT; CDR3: CASSLGEHFGTEAFF
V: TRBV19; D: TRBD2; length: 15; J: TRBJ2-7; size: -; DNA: TGTGCCAGTAGTATTTCGGGGGGGGTCTCCTACGAGCAGTACTTC; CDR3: CASSISGGVSYEQYF
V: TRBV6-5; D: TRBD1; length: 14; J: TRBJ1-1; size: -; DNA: TGTGCCAGCAGTTGGGACAGGGATTACACTGAAGCTTTCTTT; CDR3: CASSWDRDYTEAFF
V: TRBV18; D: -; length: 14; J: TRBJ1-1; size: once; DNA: TGTGCCAGCTCACCAACACCCGGGAACACTGAAGCTTTCTTT; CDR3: CASSPTPGNTEAFF
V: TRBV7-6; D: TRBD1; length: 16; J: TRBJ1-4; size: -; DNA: TGTGCCAGCAGCTTAGGAAACAGGGGGACTAGGGAAAAACTGTTTTTT; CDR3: CASSLGNRGTREKLFF
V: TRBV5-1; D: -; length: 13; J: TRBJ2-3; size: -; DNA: TGCGCCAGCAGCTGGGGAGACAGGGATACGCAGTATTTT; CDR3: CASSWGDRDTQYF
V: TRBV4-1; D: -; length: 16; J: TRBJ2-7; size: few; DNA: TGCGCCAGCAGCCAAGGCGCCGGGGGTCTGGTATACGAGCAGTACTTC; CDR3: CASSQGAGGLVYEQYF
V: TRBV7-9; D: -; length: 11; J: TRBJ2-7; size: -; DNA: TGTGCCAGCAGCTCCTCCCGCGAGCAGTACTTC; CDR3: CASSSSREQYF
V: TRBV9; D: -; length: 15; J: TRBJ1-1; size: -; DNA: TGTGCCAGCAGCGTTGCAGGGGCCCGGAACACTGAAGCTTTCTTT; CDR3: CASSVAGARNTEAFF
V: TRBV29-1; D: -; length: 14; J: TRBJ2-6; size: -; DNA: TGCAGCGTCCGCAAAGACTCTGGGGCCAACGTCCTGACTTTC; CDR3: CSVRKDSGANVLTF
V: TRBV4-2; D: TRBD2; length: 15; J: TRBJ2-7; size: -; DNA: TGTGCCAGCAGCCAAGAGACTAGCGGAAACTACGAGCAGTACTTC; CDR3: CASSQETSGNYEQYF
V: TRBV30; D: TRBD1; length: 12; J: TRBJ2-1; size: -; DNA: TGTGCCTGGGCCCTCGGGACAGGGTTGCAGTTCTTC; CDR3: CAWALGTGLQFF
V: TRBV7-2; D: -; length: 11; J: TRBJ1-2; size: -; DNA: TGTGCCAGCAGCGACTACTATGGCTACACCTTC; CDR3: CASSDYYGYTF
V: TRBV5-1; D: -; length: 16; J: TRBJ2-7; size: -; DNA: TGCGCCAGCAGCTCTGCCGGGCTAGGGATATCCTACGAGCAGTACTTC; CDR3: CASSSAGLGISYEQYF
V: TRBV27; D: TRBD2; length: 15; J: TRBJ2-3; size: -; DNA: TGTGCCAGCAGTCCCGGACTAGCGGGAGCAGATACGCAGTATTTT; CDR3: CASSPGLAGADTQYF
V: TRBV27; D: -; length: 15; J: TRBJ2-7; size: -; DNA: TGTGCCAGCAGTTTATCATATGGGCAGAACTACGAGCAGTACTTC; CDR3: CASSLSYGQNYEQYF
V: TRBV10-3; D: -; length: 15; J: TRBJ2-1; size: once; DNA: TGTGCCATCAGAGAAGACGGGGGAATGGGGAATGAGCAGTTCTTC; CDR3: CAIREDGGMGNEQFF
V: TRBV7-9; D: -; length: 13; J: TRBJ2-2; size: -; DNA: TGTGCCAGCAGCCCCGATTGGGCCGGGGAGCTGTTTTTT; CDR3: CASSPDWAGELFF
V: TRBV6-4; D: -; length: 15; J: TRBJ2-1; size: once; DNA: TGTGCCAGCTCCGCTTCCCTTTTTACTTACAATGAGCAGTTCTTC; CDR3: CASSASLFTYNEQFF
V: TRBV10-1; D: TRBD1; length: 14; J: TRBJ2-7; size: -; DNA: TGCGCCAGCCGCCCGAACAGGGGGCCAGAGGAGCAGTACTTC; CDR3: CASRPNRGPEEQYF
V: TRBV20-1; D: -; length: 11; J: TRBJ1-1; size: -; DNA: TGCAGTGCTAGAGGGGGCGATCCGACTTTCTTT; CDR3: CSARGGDPTFF
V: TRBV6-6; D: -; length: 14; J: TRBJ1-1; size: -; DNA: TGTGCCAGCAGTTACTCGGGGGAAAACACTGAAGCTTTCTTT; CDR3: CASSYSGENTEAFF
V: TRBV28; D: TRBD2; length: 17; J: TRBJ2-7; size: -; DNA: TGTGCCAGCAGCCCGAGAAGTCGACTAGCGGATACGAGCGAGCAGTACTTC; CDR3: CASSPRSRLADTSEQYF
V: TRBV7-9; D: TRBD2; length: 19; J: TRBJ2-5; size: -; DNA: TGTGCCAGCAGCTCGCGAAGACTAGCGGGAGGATGGACGAAAGAGACCCAGTACTTC; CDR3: CASSSRRLAGGWTKETQYF
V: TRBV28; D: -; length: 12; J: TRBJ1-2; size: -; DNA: TGTGCCAGCAGTTCATCGGGCTATGGCTACACCTTC; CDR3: CASSSSGYGYTF
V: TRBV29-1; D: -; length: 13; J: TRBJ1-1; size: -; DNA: TGCAGCGTTGAGAGCGGGGGGGACACTGAAGCTTTCTTT; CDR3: CSVESGGDTEAFF
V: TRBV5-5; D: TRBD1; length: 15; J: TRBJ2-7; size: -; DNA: TGTGCCAGCAGCTCCACCGGGACAGGGATCCACGAGCAGTACTTC; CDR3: CASSSTGTGIHEQYF
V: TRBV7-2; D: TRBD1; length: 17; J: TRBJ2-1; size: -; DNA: TGTGCCAGCAGCGTGAGGACCACAGGGGGCGCGGGCAATGAGCAGTTCTTC; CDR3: CASSVRTTGGAGNEQFF
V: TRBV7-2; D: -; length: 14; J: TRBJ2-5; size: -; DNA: TGTGCCAGCAGCCGCGACGGACCTCGAGAGACCCAGTACTTC; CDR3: CASSRDGPRETQYF
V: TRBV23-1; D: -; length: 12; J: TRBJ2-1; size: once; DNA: TGCGCCAGCATTAATCACCACAATGAGCAGTTCTTC; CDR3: CASINHHNEQFF
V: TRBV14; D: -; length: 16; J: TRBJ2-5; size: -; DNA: TGTGCCAGCAGCCTAAAGACAGGAGCAGTACAAGAGACCCAGTACTTC; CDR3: CASSLKTGAVQETQYF
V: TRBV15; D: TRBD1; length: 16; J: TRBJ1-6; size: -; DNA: TGTGCCACCAGGGTTCACGGACAGGGGACTAGCTCACCCCTCCACTTT; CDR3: CATRVHGQGTSSPLHF
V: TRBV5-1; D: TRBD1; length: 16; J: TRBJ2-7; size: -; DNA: TGCGCCAGCAGCCAACGGCCCGACAGGGGCCCCTACGAGCAGTACTTC; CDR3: CASSQRPDRGPYEQYF
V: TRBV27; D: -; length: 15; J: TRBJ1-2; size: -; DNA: TGTGCCACCCAATCCGGGCCCAACCTTAACTATGGCTACACCTTC; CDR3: CATQSGPNLNYGYTF
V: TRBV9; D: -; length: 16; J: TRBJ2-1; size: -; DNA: TGTGCCAGCAGCGTAGCTACAGGGACAACCCACAATGAGCAGTTCTTC; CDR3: CASSVATGTTHNEQFF
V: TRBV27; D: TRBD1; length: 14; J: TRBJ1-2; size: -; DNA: TGTGCCAGCAGTGCTGCCGGGACAGTCTATGGCTACACCTTC; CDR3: CASSAAGTVYGYTF
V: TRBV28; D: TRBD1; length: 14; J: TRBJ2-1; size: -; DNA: TGTGCCAGCAGTTTGGTCAGGGGGCCTTATGAGCAGTTCTTC; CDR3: CASSLVRGPYEQFF
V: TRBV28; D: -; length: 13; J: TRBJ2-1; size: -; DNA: TGTGCCAGCAGTTTAAAGTCTTACAATGAGCAGTTCTTC; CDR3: CASSLKSYNEQFF
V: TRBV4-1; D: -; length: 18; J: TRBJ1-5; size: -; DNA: TGCGCCAGCAGCCCAGCCTCGTGGGGAAAGGGGGGGGTACAGCCCCAGCATTTT; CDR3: CASSPASWGKGGVQPQHF
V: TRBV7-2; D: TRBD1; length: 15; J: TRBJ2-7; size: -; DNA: TGTGCCAGCAGCGCAGGGACAGGGATGATTTCCGAGCAGTACTTC; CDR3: CASSAGTGMISEQYF
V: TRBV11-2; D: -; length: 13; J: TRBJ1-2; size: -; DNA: TGTGCCAGCAGCTTAGCCCGGACCTATGGCTACACCTTC; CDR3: CASSLARTYGYTF
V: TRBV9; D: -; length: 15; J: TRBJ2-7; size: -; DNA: TGTGCCAGCAGCGTGTCAGGAGGGTCGTCCTACGAGCAGTACTTC; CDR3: CASSVSGGSSYEQYF
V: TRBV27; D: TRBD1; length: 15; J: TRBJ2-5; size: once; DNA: TGTGCCAGCAGTTGGGGGGGACAGGGGTCGGAGACCCAGTACTTC; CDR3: CASSWGGQGSETQYF
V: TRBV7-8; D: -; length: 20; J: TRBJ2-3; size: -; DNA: TGTGCCAGCAGCCAACCGCGGGGGCGGACACAATCGATCCCCACAGATACGCAGTATTTT; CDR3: CASSQPRGRTQSIPTDTQYF
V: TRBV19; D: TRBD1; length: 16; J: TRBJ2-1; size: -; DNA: TGTGCCAGCGTTAAACAACAGGGGCTTAACAACAATGAGCAGTTCTTC; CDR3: CASVKQQGLNNNEQFF
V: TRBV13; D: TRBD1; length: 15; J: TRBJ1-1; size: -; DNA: TGTGCCAGCAGCTTAGCCGGGACAGGGGGCACTGAAGCTTTCTTT; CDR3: CASSLAGTGGTEAFF
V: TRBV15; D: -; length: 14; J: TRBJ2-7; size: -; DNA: TGTGCCACCAGCAGAGACCAGGACTCCTACGAGCAGTACTTC; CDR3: CATSRDQDSYEQYF
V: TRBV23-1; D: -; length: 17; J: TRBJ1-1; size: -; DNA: TGCGCCAGCAGTCAATTTCATCCGCGCCTGCCATGCACTGAAGCTTTCTTT; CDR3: CASSQFHPRLPCTEAFF
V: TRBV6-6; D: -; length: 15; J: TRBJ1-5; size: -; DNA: TGTGCCAGCAGCGGACAGAGGTATAGCAATCAGCCCCAGCATTTT; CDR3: CASSGQRYSNQPQHF
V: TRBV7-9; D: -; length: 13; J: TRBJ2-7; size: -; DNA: TGTGCCAGCACCCCCGGGAGCTCCTACGAGCAGTACTTC; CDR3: CASTPGSSYEQYF
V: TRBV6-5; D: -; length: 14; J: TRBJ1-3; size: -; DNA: TGTGCCAGCAGTAAGGGTTTTTCTGGAAACACCATATATTTT; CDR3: CASSKGFSGNTIYF
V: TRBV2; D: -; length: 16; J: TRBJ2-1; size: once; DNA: TGTGCCAGCAGTGAAGCGCTCACTAGGCCATACAATGAGCAGTTCTTC; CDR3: CASSEALTRPYNEQFF
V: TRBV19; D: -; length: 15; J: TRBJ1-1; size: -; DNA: TGTGCCAGTAGTTCTCCCCCGGGAACGAGGACTGAAGCTTTCTTT; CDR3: CASSSPPGTRTEAFF
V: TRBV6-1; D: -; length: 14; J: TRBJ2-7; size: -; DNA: TGTGCCAGCAGTGTTGAGAGGGGCTCCTACGAGCAGTACTTC; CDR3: CASSVERGSYEQYF
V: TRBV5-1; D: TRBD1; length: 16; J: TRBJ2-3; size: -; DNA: TGCGCCAGCAGCCTCGACGGGACAGGGAGCACAGATACGCAGTATTTT; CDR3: CASSLDGTGSTDTQYF
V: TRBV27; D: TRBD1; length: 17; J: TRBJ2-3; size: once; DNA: TGTGCCAGCAGTTTCCTCCGGACAGGGGGTTTCCCAGATACGCAGTATTTT; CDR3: CASSFLRTGGFPDTQYF
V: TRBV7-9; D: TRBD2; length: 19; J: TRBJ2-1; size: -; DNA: TGTGCCAGCAGCCGAATCCGCGGACTAGCGGGGATCGGGTACAATGAGCAGTTCTTC; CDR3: CASSRIRGLAGIGYNEQFF